This TCR beta chain was identified during a study of shared clonotypes between healthy human individuals. Study context: Per donor, three plates held CD4 naive cells, three held CD4 memory, two held CD8 naive and one held CD8 memory. Whole-study results and caveats: Naive subsets generally exceeded memory subsets in estimated richness.

Naive CD8 isolation took CD45RO-negative cells positively selected for CCR7 and excluded terminally differentiated effector memory CD45RA+ cells. The study drew its donors from healthy HIV-negative adults without recent acute infections or vaccinations. From germline, CDR1 is SGDLS and CDR2 YYNGEE. The CDR3 length is 17 residues. V gave up 0 bases and J gave up 5 bases, with 20 bases separating them. For each subset, genomic DNA was distributed in equal portions over several immunoSEQ plates. The repertoire was sequenced with immunoSEQ multiplex PCR; TCRdb's copy has only in-frame clones and lacks some. The sample has about 1.9 million clones; around 95% are singletons. The sample holds one count of this clone. Its cognate antigen is unknown.

Sequencing used naive CD8+ T cells from PBMCs. The TCR sequence derives from a man younger than 35 in good health. Some clones in this sample may be carry-over from other donors' samples. This rearrangement joins TRBV9 to TRBJ1-2; the D gene is possibly TRBD1 (6 bases). DNA for the CDR3: TGTGCCAGCAGCGTAGGACGGGGTCCAACAGGGAGTTATGGCTACACCTTC. It encodes CASSVGRGPTGSYGYTF.